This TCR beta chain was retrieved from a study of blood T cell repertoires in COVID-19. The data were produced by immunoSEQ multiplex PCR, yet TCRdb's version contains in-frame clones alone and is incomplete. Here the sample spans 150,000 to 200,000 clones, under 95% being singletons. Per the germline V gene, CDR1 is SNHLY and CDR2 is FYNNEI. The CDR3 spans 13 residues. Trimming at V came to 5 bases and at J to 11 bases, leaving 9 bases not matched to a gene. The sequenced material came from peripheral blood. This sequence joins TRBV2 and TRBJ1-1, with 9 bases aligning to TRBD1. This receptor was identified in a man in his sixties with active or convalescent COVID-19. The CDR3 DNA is TGTGCCAGCAGTAGACAACGGGACAGGGAGGCTTTCTTT. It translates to CASSRQRDREAFF.